This T cell receptor beta chain was documented in a study of spatial heterogeneity in lung cancer. Study overall: Available follow-up PBMC samples were sequenced, at a median of roughly 2 years post-resection.

The time point is: blood at routine non-recurrence follow-up after resection. The sequenced material consisted of unsorted whole RNA from tumor, nontumor lung or frozen PBMC. Every molecule of TCR cDNA had its own unique molecular identifier. TCRdb re-called the 5' RACE reads with MiXCR, one entry per CDR3 protein. The sample lists approximately 50,000 distinct CDR3 sequences; roughly 7.4% were seen once. V was pared by 9 bases and J by 5 bases, with 6 bases of the junction left unmatched. This CDR3 is built from 13 residues. Germline V gene lookup returns CDR1 KGHDR and CDR2 SFDVKD. The rearrangement joins TRBV24-1 to TRBJ2-3; TRBD1 matches 8 bases. The TCR originated in a female donor with early-stage non-small cell lung cancer. The specimen was PBMCs, collected at follow-up. The CDR3 DNA is TGTGCCACCTCCGAGACAGGGGTAGATACGCAGTATTTT. As protein: CATSETGVDTQYF.